This record concerns one TCR beta chain sequence. The antigen is unknown. This sample is part of a study of OX40 agonist ivuxolimab in advanced cancers. Overall study: Intravenous ivuxolimab was administered to patients every 2 weeks at 0.01 to 10 mg/kg. The study's findings and limits: Both blood CD4+ and CD8+ T cells showed clonal growth by week 6 at 0.1 to 3.0 mg/kg.

V lost 4 bases to trimming and J lost 4 bases; unmatched junction nucleotides: 9. CDR1 SGHRS and CDR2 YFSETQ come from the germline V gene. The CDR3 has 15 amino acids. Libraries were prepared by immunoSEQ multiplex PCR; TCRdb keeps only in-frame clonotypes and omits some of them. This sample has about 89,000 clones, with roughly 90% found just once. This TCR derives from an adult with an advanced solid tumor such as melanoma, head and neck, liver or kidney cancer. The chain employs TRBV5-1 and TRBJ2-5; 8 bases match TRBD1. The sample here was CD4+ or CD8+ T cells sorted from blood, taken in a trial of the OX40 agonist ivuxolimab. The CDR3 region has the DNA TGCGCCAGCAGCCAGACCCCAGGGGGCGGAGAGACCCAGTACTTC. Its translation is CASSQTPGGGETQYF.